This T cell receptor (beta chain) was captured by sequencing in a study of cytomegalovirus exposure and HLA in healthy donors. Germline loops: CDR1 LNHDA, CDR2 SQIVND (reference sequence). This CDR3 comprises 14 residues. The V and J ends lost 2 bases and 4 bases respectively, with 9 bases between them. Note on this clone: Its specificity is unknown.

With 60 Vbeta and 13 Jbeta primers, the PCR was carried out. Libraries were prepared by immunoSEQ multiplex PCR; TCRdb keeps only in-frame clonotypes and omits some of them. The sample holds around 27,000 clones. Whole-study findings and limits: Confirmation was obtained in vitro that a few CMV-associated chains are specific for CMV antigens. In an earlier analysis, in some 600 donors, most V segments appeared productive either ~90% or ~30% of the time.

The receptor was isolated from a man aged 25 to 45 in good health and CMV-seronegative. Sequenced sample: PBMCs. The J gene is TRBJ2-1, the V gene TRBV19, with D perhaps TRBD2 (6 bases). The CDR3 loop is CASSIRGRYNEQFF. In DNA, the CDR3 is TGTGCCAGTAGTATACGGGGGAGGTACAATGAGCAGTTCTTC.